This entry describes one T cell receptor (beta chain). Trimming removed 1 base at V and 5 bases at J, with 8 bases between. Germline CDR1 SGHNT, CDR2 YENEEA. This CDR3 spans 14 amino acids. The sample comes from a study of Ad26.COV2.S vaccination and SARS-CoV-2 variants. Overall study: Among those in the COV1001 Ad26.COV2.S trial arm was the donor. Intramuscular Ad26.COV2.S doses were given once or twice, 56 days apart.

Clones were sequenced by immunoSEQ multiplex PCR, and TCRdb holds only the in-frame ones, with some missing. The sample shows over 450,000 clones, roughly nine tenths of them seen only once. As for treatment: 15 to 20 received Ad26.COV2.S at low or high dose, single or two shots; 5 received placebo; per-sample allocation not given. The samples date from day 63 after the first vaccine or placebo injection. Vaccination used an Ad26 vector expressing Wuhan-strain SARS-CoV-2 spike. The V call is TRBV11-3, the J call TRBJ2-2, with D possibly being TRBD1 (5 bases). This sample comprised peripheral blood, obtained in a trial of Ad26.COV2.S vaccine versus placebo. The TCR was taken from a person aged 18-65 years who received the Ad26.COV2.S COVID-19 vaccine or a placebo. CDR3 nucleotides: TGTGCCAGCAGCTTAGGGGGCGCGACCGGGGAGCTGTTTTTT. Protein sequence: CASSLGGATGELFF.